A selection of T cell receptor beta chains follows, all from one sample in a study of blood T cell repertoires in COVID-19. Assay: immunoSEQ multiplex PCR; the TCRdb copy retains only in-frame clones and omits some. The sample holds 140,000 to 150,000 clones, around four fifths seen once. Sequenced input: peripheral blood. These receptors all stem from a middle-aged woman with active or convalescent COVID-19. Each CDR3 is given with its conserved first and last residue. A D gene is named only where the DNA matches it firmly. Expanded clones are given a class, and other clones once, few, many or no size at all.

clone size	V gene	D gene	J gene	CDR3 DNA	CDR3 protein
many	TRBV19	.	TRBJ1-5	TGTGCCAGTAGTATAGGCAGGGGATCGGGGTTGGCCCAGCATTTT	CASSIGRGSGLAQHF
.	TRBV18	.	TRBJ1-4	TGTGCCAGCTCACCAGGTTGGAAAGGGGAGGACAATGAAAAACTGTTTTTT	CASSPGWKGEDNEKLFF
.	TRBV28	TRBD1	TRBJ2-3	TGTGCCAGCAGTTTTCGAGGGACAGGAAGCACAGATACGCAGTATTTT	CASSFRGTGSTDTQYF
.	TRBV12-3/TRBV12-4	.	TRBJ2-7	TGTGCCAGCAGTTTCGCCAGCTCCTACGAGCAGTACTTC	CASSFASSYEQYF
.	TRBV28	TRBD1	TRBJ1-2	TGTGCCAGCAGCCGAGGGGCGGACAGGACCTCCTATGGCTACACCTTC	CASSRGADRTSYGYTF
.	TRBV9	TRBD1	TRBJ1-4	TGTGCCAGCAGCGAGGGGACAGGGGTCTCTAATGAAAAACTGTTTTTT	CASSEGTGVSNEKLFF
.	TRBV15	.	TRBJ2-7	TGTGCCACCAGCAGAGATCGGGGTAGTACCTACGAGCAGTACTTC	CATSRDRGSTYEQYF
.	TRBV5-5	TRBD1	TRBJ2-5	TGTGCCAGCAGCTTGCAGGGGGAAGAGACCCAGTACTTC	CASSLQGEETQYF
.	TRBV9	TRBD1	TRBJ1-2	TGTGCCAGCAGCGGATGGGACAGGGAAATTCCTAACTATGGCTACACCTTC	CASSGWDREIPNYGYTF
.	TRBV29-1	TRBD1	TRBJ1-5	TGCAGCGTCGCCGACAGGGAGAATCAGCCCCAGCATTTT	CSVADRENQPQHF
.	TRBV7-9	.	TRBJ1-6	TGTGCCAGCAGCTTATATGGGGGGGTATCCTATAATTCACCCCTCCACTTT	CASSLYGGVSYNSPLHF
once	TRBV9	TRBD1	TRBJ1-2	TGTGCCAGCAGCGTAGCTTGGGGCCAGGGGGCATATGGCTACACCTTC	CASSVAWGQGAYGYTF
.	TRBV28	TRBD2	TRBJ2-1	TGTGCCAGCAGTTTATATCGAGCGGGAGGGGGTGAGCAGTTCTTC	CASSLYRAGGGEQFF
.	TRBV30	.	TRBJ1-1	TGTGCCTGGAGCCTGGGACAACTGAGCACTGAAGCTTTCTTT	CAWSLGQLSTEAFF
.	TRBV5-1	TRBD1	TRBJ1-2	TGCGCCAGCAGTCGGGGGACAGGGAACTATGGCTACACCTTC	CASSRGTGNYGYTF
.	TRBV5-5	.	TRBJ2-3	TGTGCCAGCAGGGGGGGACTTATCCGGACAGATACGCAGTATTTT	CASRGGLIRTDTQYF
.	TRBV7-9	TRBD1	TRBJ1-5	TGTGCCAGCAGCACCACCGACCGGGACAGGGCAGGTCAGCCCCAGCATTTT	CASSTTDRDRAGQPQHF
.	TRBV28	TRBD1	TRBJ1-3	TGTGCCAGCAGCAGGCAGGGGGCTGCGTCTGGAAACACCATATATTTT	CASSRQGAASGNTIYF
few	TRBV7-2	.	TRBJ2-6	TGTGCCAGCAGCTTAGACAGGGTCTCTGGGGCCAACGTCCTGACTTTC	CASSLDRVSGANVLTF
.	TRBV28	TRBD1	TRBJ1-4	TGTGCCAGCAGCCGGACAGGGCCAACTAATGAAAAACTGTTTTTT	CASSRTGPTNEKLFF
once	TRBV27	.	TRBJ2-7	TGTGCCAGCAGTTTAACCGGGAATAGTCACTACGAGCAGTACTTC	CASSLTGNSHYEQYF
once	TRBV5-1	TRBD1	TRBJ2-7	TGCGCCAGCAGCCGGGACAGGTTAAACTACGAGCAGTACTTC	CASSRDRLNYEQYF
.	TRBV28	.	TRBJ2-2	TGTGCCAGCAGCCGGGGTGGTCCCGGGGAGCTGTTTTTT	CASSRGGPGELFF
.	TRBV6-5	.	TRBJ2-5	TGTGCCAGCAGCCCACGTGCCGGAGAGACCCAGTACTTC	CASSPRAGETQYF
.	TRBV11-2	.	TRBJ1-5	TGTGCCAGCAGCTCCGGTAACAATCAGCCCCAGCATTTT	CASSSGNNQPQHF
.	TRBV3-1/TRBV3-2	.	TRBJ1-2	TGTGCCAGCAAGAGTAATGGGGGAGGGAACTATGGCTACACCTTC	CASKSNGGGNYGYTF
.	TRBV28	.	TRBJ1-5	TGTGCCAGCAGTTTATGGTACCGGGGGACCAATCAGCCCCAGCATTTT	CASSLWYRGTNQPQHF
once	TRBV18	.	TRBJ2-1	TGTGCCAGCTCATCTCTCTCCTACAATGAGCAGTTCTTC	CASSSLSYNEQFF